This T cell receptor beta chain was recovered during a study of T cell repertoires in cytomegalovirus infection. Overall study: Both CMV infection and a matching HLA type were indicated by public TCR beta signatures.

Points on this clonotype: Antigen specificity is unknown.

The CDR3 has 14 residues. Trimming pared 2 bases from V and 4 bases from J, leaving 9 bases between. Germline lookup yields CDR1 SGHVS and CDR2 FNYEAQ. TCRdb re-derived calls from the reads in MiXCR, one entry per CDR3 protein. The table records 650,000 to 900,000 distinct CDR3 sequences, 30% to 35% of them present only once. The specimen comprised cultured CD8+ T cells from PBMCs, sampled from culture after CMV antigen stimulation. V and J are TRBV7-6 and TRBJ2-1; maybe TRBD1 (6 bases). The receptor comes from a human donor in good health (CMV status not recorded). Some clones in this sample may be carry-over from other donors' samples. The CDR3, as DNA: TGTGCCAGCAGCTTACAGGGGCTATACAATGAGCAGTTCTTC. Its protein product is CASSLQGLYNEQFF.